This TCR beta chain emerged from a study of technical replicates of blood from several donors. Trimming left V 6 bases short and J 4 bases short, with 13 bases between. The CDR3 loop spans 14 amino acids. The germline V gene encodes CDR1 KGHSH and CDR2 LQKENI. Assay: immunoSEQ multiplex PCR; the TCRdb copy retains only in-frame clones and omits some. The data contain approximately 89,000 clones, approximately 96% of them singletons. This chain connects TRBV18 to TRBJ1-5; D gene unclear. Sequenced: T cells isolated from PBMCs. The source of this sequence is a human donor in good health. The CDR3 sequence: CASSRVQINQPQHF. CDR3 DNA: TGTGCCAGCTCCCGGGTCCAGATAAATCAGCCCCAGCATTTT. Full variable domain (missing parts from reference TRBV18 and TRBJ1-5): NAGVMQNPRHLVRRRGQEARLRCSPMKGHSHVYWYRQLPEEGLKFMVYLQKENIIDESGMPKERFSAEFPKEGPSILRIQQVVRGDSAAYFCASSRVQINQPQHFGDGTRLSIL.